What follows is one T cell receptor beta chain and its context. The antigen remains unidentified. This CDR3 comprises 13 residues. CDR1 is MNHEY, CDR2 SMNVEV, per germline (reference sequence). Trimming took 5 bases from V and 2 from J, leaving 6 bases between them. The sample originates from a study of T cell responses to AZD1222 COVID-19 vaccine. Here immunoSEQ multiplex PCR was the method, and the copy in TCRdb shows in-frame clones only, minus some. The data show 160,000 or so clones, around 89% seen once. Findings and caveats of the study: Spike-specific TCR breadth and depth were elevated following two AZD1222 doses.

V and J are TRBV27 and TRBJ2-2; D is uncertain. This receptor was obtained from an adult who received the MenACWY meningococcal vaccine as a control. The source material was peripheral blood, sampled 28 days after the second dose of the MenACWY control vaccine. This CDR3 reads CASSPYNTGELFF. CDR3 bases: TGTGCCAGCAGTCCTTATAACACCGGGGAGCTGTTTTTT.